This T cell receptor beta chain was documented in a study of blood T cells in healthy people across ages. Study as a whole: Researchers report that template switching captured about one barcoded beta molecule per two T cells. The study's findings and limits: Naive CD4+ cells and diversity were both higher in long-lived donors than in aged donors. PBMC samples, being unsorted, prevented any conclusive comparison of naive and antigen-experienced cells.

Combining a sample-barcoded 5' primer with a J-beta primer mix, a second PCR ran for roughly 6 to 12 cycles. With 12 random nucleotides, a template-switch adaptor tagged each individual cDNA molecule. From the 5' RACE reads, TCRdb called clonotypes with MiXCR, one entry per CDR3 protein. This table holds 700,000 to 900,000 distinct CDR3 sequences, roughly 25% found once. To note about this clonotype: Its antigen is unknown. Its ends do not fully match the called genes, so a read error is possible.

The same sample was also used in a study of T cells of mothers and their children.

This clonotype originated in a boy aged 5-17 years in good health. The sequencing sample was made of blood.

The CDR3 sequence is CASSPWNF. CDR3 DNA sequence: TGTGCCAGCAGCCCCTGGAACTTC. The chain links TRBV7-9 to TRBJ2-5; no reliable D call. Germline loops: CDR1 SEHNR, CDR2 FQNEAQ (reference sequence). The CDR3 loop spans 8 amino acids.